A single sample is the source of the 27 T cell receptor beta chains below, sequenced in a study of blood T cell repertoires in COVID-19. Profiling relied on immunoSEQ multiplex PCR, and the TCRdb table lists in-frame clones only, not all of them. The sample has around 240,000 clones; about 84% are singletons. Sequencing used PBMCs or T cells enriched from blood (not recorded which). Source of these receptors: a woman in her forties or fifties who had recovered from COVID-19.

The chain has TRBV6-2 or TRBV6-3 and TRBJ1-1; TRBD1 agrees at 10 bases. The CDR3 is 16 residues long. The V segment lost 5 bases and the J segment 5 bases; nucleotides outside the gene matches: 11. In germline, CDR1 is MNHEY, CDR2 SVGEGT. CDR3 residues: CASSTNPGTGETEAFF. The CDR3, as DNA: TGTGCCAGCAGTACCAACCCCGGGACAGGGGAAACTGAAGCTTTCTTT.

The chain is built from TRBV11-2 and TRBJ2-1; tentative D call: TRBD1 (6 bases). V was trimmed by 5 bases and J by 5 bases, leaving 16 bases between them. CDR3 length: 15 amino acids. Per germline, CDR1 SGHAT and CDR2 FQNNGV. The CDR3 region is CASSHQGHPNNEQFF. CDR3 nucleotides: TGTGCCAGCAGCCACCAGGGACACCCAAACAATGAGCAGTTCTTC. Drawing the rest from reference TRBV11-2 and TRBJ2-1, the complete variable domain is EAGVAQSPRYKIIEKRQSVAFWCNPISGHATLYWYQQILGQGPKLLIQFQNNGVVDDSQLPKDRFSAERLKGVDSTLKIQPAKLEDSAVYLCASSHQGHPNNEQFFGPGTRLTVL.

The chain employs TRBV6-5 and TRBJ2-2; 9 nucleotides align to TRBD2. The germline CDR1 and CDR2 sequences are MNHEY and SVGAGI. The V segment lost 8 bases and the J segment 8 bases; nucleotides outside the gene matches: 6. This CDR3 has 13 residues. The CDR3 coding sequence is TGTGCCAGCGAGGGGACTAGCAAGGGGGAGCTGTTTTTT. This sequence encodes CASEGTSKGELFF.

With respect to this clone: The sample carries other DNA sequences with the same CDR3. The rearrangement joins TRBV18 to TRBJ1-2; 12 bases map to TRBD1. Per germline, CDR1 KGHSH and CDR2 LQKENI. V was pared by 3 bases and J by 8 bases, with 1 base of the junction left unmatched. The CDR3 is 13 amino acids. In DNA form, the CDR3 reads TGTGCCAGCTCACCGGGGACAGGGGGCGGCTACACCTTC. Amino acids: CASSPGTGGGYTF.

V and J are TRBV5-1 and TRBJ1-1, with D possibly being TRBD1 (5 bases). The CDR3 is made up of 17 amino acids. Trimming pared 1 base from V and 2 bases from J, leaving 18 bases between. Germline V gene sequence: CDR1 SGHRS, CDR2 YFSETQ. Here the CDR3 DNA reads TGCGCCAGCAGCTTGAGAGCAGGCGGCAGGGCTAACACTGAAGCTTTCTTT. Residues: CASSLRAGGRANTEAFF.

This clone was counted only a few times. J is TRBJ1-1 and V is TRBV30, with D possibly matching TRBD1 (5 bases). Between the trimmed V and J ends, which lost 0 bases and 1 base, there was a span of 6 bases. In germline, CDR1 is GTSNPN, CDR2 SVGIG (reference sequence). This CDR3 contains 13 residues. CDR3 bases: TGTGCCTGGAGTGTCGGGGGGAACACTGAAGCTTTCTTT. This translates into CAWSVGGNTEAFF.

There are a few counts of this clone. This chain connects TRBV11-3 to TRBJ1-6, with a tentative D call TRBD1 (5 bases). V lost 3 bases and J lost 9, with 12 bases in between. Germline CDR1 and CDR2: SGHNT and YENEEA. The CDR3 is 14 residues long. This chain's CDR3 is CASSFSIGGSPLHF. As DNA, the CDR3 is TGTGCCAGCAGCTTCTCTATCGGGGGTTCACCCCTCCACTTT.

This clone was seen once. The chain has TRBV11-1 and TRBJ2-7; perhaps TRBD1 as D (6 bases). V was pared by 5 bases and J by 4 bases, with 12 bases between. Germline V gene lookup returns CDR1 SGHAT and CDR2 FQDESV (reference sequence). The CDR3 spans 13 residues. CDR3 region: CASSPRQDYEQYF. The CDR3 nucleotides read TGTGCCAGCAGCCCACGACAGGATTACGAGCAGTACTTC.

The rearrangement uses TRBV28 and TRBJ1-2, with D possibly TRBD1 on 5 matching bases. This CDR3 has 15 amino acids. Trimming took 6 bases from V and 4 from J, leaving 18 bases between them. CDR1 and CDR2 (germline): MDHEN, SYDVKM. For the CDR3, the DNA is TGTGCCAGCAGAATCACAGCGGGGGGTGGCTATGGCTACACCTTC. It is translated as CASRITAGGGYGYTF.

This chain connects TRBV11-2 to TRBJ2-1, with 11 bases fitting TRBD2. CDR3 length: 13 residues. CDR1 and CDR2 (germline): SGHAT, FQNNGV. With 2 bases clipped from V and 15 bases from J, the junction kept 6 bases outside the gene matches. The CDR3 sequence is CASSLTSGSLSFF. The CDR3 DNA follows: TGTGCCAGCAGCTTAACTAGCGGGAGTTTATCGTTCTTC.

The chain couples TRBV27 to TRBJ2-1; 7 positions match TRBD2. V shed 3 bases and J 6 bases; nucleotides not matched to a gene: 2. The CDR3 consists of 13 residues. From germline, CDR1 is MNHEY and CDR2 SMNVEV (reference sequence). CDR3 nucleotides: TGTGCCAGCAGTTTGGCTAGCGGCAATGAGCAGTTCTTC. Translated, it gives CASSLASGNEQFF.

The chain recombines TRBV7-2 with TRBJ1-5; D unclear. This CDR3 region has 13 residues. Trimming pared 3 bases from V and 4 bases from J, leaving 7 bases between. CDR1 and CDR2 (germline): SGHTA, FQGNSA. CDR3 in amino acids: CASSFEGNQPQHF. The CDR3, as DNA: TGTGCCAGCAGCTTTGAGGGTAATCAGCCCCAGCATTTT.

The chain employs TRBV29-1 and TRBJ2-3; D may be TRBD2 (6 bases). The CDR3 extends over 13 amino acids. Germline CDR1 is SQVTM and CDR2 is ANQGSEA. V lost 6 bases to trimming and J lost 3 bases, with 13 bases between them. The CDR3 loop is CSVSGRSTDTQYF. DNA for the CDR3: TGCAGCGTCAGCGGGCGTTCGACAGATACGCAGTATTTT.

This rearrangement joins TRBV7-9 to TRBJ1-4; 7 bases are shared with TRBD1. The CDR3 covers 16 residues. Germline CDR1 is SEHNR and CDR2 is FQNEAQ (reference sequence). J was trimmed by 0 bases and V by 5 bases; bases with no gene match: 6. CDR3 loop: CASSAQGETTNEKLFF. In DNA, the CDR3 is TGTGCCAGCAGCGCCCAGGGGGAAACAACTAATGAAAAACTGTTTTTT. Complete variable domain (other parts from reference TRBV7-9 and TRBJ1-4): DTGVSQNPRHKITKRGQNVTFRCDPISEHNRLYWYRQTLGQGPEFLTYFQNEAQLEKSRLLSDRFSAERPKGSFSTLEIQRTEQGDSAMYLCASSAQGETTNEKLFFGSGTQLSVL.

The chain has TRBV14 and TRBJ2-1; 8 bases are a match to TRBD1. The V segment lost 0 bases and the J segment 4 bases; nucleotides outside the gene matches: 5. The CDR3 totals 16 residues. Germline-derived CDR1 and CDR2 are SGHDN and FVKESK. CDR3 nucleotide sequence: TGTGCCAGCAGCCAAGATTGGACAGGGTCATACAATGAGCAGTTCTTC. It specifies CASSQDWTGSYNEQFF.

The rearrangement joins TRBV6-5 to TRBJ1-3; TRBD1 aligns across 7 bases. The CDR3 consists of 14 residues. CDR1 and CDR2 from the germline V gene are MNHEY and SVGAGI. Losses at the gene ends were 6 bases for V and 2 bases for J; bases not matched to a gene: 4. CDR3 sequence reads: CASRTTGTGNTIYF. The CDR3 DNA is TGTGCCAGCAGGACGACAGGGACTGGAAACACCATATATTTT.

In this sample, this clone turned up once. This CDR3 is CASSPIPRGQHYEQYF. The CDR3 DNA follows: TGCGCCAGCAGCCCCATCCCCCGTGGACAGCACTACGAGCAGTACTTC. This sequence joins TRBV4-1 and TRBJ2-7, with D possibly being TRBD1 (6 bases). The CDR3 length is 16 residues. V was cut by 4 bases and J by 3 bases, with 19 bases left in between. The germline gives CDR1 MGHRA, CDR2 YSYEKL.

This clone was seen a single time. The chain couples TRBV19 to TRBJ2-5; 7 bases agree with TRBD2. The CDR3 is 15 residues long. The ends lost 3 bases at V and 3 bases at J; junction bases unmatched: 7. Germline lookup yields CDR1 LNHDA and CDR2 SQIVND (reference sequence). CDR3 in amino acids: CASSMASGVKETQYF. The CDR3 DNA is TGTGCCAGTAGTATGGCGAGCGGGGTCAAAGAGACCCAGTACTTC.

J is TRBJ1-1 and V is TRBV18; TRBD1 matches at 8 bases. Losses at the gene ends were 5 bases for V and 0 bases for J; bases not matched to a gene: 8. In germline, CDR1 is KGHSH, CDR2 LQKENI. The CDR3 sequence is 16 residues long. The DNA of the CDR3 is TGTGCCAGCTCATCCCTGGACAGGGTCATGAACACTGAAGCTTTCTTT. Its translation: CASSSLDRVMNTEAFF.

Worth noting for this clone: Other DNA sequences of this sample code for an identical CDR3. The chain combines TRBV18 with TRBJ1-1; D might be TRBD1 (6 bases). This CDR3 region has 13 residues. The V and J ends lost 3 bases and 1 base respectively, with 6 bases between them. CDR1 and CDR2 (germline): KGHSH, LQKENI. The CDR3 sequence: CASSPGQNTEAFF. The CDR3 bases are TGTGCCAGCTCACCGGGACAGAACACTGAAGCTTTCTTT.

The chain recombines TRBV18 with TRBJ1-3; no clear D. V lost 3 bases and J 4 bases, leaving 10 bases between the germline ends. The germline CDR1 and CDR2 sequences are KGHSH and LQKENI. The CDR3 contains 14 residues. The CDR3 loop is CASSPGREGNTIYF. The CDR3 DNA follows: TGTGCCAGCTCACCTGGACGGGAGGGAAACACCATATATTTT. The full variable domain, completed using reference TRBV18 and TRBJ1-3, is NAGVMQNPRHLVRRRGQEARLRCSPMKGHSHVYWYRQLPEEGLKFMVYLQKENIIDESGMPKERFSAEFPKEGPSILRIQQVVRGDSAAYFCASSPGREGNTIYFGEGSWLTVV.

CDR3: CIGGRLYNEQFF. The CDR3 DNA reads TGTATCGGCGGGAGGCTCTACAATGAGCAGTTCTTC. The chain recombines TRBV25-1 with TRBJ2-1; 8 nucleotides agree with TRBD2. Germline CDR1 is MGHDK and CDR2 is SYGVNS. The CDR3 contains 12 residues.

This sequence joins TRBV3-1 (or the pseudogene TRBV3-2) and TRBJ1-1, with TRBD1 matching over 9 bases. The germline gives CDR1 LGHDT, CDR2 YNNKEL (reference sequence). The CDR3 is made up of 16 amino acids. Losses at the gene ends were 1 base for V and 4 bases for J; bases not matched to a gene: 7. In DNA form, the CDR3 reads TGTGCCAGCAGCCAAGTCCCGGGACAGGGAGGCACTGAAGCTTTCTTT. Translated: CASSQVPGQGGTEAFF.

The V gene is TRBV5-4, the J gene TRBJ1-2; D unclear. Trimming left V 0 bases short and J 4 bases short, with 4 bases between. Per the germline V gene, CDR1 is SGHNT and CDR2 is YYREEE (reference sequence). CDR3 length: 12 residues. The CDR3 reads CASSLESYGYTF. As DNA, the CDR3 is TGTGCCAGCAGCTTGGAGAGCTATGGCTACACCTTC. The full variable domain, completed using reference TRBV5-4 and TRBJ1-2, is ETGVTQSPTHLIKTRGQQVTLRCSSQSGHNTVSWYQQALGQGPQFIFQYYREEENGRGNFPPRFSGLQFPNYSSELNVNALELDDSALYLCASSLESYGYTFGSGTRLTVV.

CDR3 amino acids: CASRNVLAVEEQYF. CDR3 nucleotides: TGTGCCAGCAGGAACGTCCTTGCAGTGGAGGAGCAGTACTTC. The chain couples TRBV7-2 to TRBJ2-7, with D uncertain. V gave up 6 bases and J gave up 7 bases, with 19 bases separating them. The CDR3 is 14 amino acids. CDR1 SGHTA and CDR2 FQGNSA come from the germline V gene.

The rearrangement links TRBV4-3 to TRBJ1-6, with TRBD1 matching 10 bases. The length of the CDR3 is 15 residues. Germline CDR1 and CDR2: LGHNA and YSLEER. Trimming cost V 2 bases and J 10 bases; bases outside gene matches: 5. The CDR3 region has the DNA TGCGCCAGCAGCCAAACCGGGACAGGGGCCTCACCCCTCCACTTT. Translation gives CASSQTGTGASPLHF.

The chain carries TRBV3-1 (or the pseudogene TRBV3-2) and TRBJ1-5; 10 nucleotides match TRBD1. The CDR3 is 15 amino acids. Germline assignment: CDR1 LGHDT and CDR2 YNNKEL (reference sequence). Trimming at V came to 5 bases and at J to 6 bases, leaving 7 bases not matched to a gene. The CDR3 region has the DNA TGTGCCAGCAGCTCCGGGACAGGGGCCGGTCAGCCCCAGCATTTT. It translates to CASSSGTGAGQPQHF.